Shown below are 30 T cell receptor beta chains from a single sample sequenced in a study of lymphopenia after photon versus proton radiotherapy. Only in-frame clones appear in the TCRdb table, and some are missing; sequencing was by immunoSEQ multiplex PCR. The sample lists tens of thousands of clones; about 85% were seen once. The material was peripheral blood, obtained from a patient treated with photon-based radiotherapy. These receptors came from a man between 60 and 70 years old with pancreatic cancer.

The chain recombines TRBV27 with TRBJ1-1; the D is unclear. The germline V gene has CDR1 MNHEY and CDR2 SMNVEV (reference sequence). The CDR3 is 14 residues long. The V and J ends lost 2 bases and 7 bases respectively, with 14 bases between them. CDR3 coding DNA: TGTGCCAGCAGTTTAATCGGGCCGTTAGATGAAGCTTTCTTT. This gives the protein CASSLIGPLDEAFF.

The sample holds a few counts of this clone. This chain joins TRBV5-4 and TRBJ1-1; no reliable D call. This CDR3 comprises 17 residues. CDR1 is SGHNT and CDR2 is YYREEE in the germline V gene (reference sequence). V shed 0 bases and J shed 2 bases, with 17 bases lying between them. CDR3 residues: CASSLGSSVTKNTEAFF. In DNA form, the CDR3 reads TGTGCCAGCAGCTTGGGGTCTAGTGTTACAAAAAACACTGAAGCTTTCTTT.

The chain joins TRBV5-1 to TRBJ2-2; D not certain. The V end lost 0 bases, the J end lost 8 bases, and 11 bases lay between the germline ends. The CDR3 is 14 amino acids. CDR1 is SGHRS, CDR2 YFSETQ, per germline. The DNA of the CDR3 is TGCGCCAGCAGCTTGGATGCCAACCTGGGGGAGCTGTTTTTT. Protein product: CASSLDANLGELFF.

The rearrangement joins TRBV4-3 to TRBJ1-4; D might be TRBD1 (6 bases). The germline CDR1 and CDR2 sequences are LGHNA and YSLEER. This CDR3 is 14 amino acids long. Trimming shortened V by 1 base and J by 7 bases, and 10 bases separated the two germline ends. CDR3 coding DNA: TGCGCCAGCAGCCAAGCCCGACAGGCTGAAAAACTGTTTTTT. Protein product: CASSQARQAEKLFF.

J is TRBJ1-2 and V is TRBV7-8, with 7 bases aligning to TRBD1. V lost 5 bases and J lost 2; bases outside the gene matches: 8. The germline V gene has CDR1 SGHVS and CDR2 FQNEAQ. The CDR3 spans 15 residues. The CDR3 bases are TGTGCCAGCAGCCCCGGCGGGGACAGAAACTATGGCTACACCTTC. It yields the protein CASSPGGDRNYGYTF. Looking up the rest from reference TRBV7-8 and TRBJ1-2 gives the full variable domain: GAGVSQSPRYKVAKRGQDVALRCDPISGHVSLFWYQQALGQGPEFLTYFQNEAQLDKSGLPSDRFFAERPEGSVSTLKIQRTQQEDSAVYLCASSPGGDRNYGYTFGSGTRLTVV.

This clone was picked up a small number of times. The chain links TRBV19 to TRBJ2-2, with D maybe TRBD2 (6 bases). The CDR3 is 15 residues long. Germline lookup yields CDR1 LNHDA and CDR2 SQIVND (reference sequence). V was cut by 3 bases and J by 4 bases, with 12 bases left in between. CDR3 in DNA: TGTGCCAGTAGTATCAAGACTAGGGGCACCGGGGAGCTGTTTTTT. Translated, it gives CASSIKTRGTGELFF.

This clone was picked up a small number of times. The chain links TRBV15 to TRBJ1-3; D is ambiguous. The ends were cut back, 8 bases at V and 0 bases at J, with 8 bases in the middle. Germline CDR1 reads LNHNV; CDR2 reads YYDKDF (reference sequence). The CDR3 contains 13 residues. The CDR3 reads CATGKFSGNTIYF. As DNA, the CDR3 is TGTGCCACCGGAAAGTTCTCTGGAAACACCATATATTTT.

Of note for this clone: The sample contains more than one DNA sequence encoding this CDR3. This rearrangement joins TRBV4-1 to TRBJ2-7; TRBD2 might be the D (6 bases). V was trimmed by 1 base and J by 4 bases, leaving 8 bases between them. The CDR3 is made up of 13 amino acids. The germline V gene has CDR1 MGHRA and CDR2 YSYEKL. DNA of the CDR3: TGCGCCAGCAGCCAAGTTCGGGGGTACGAGCAGTACTTC. The encoded protein is CASSQVRGYEQYF.

V gene TRBV5-5 combines with J gene TRBJ1-2; D not certain. Germline-derived CDR1 and CDR2 are SGHKS and YYEKEE (reference sequence). This CDR3 contains 14 residues. The ends were cut back, 2 bases at V and 4 bases at J, with 12 bases in the middle. CDR3 nucleotides: TGTGCCAGCAGCTTAGGTACAGAACTCTATGGCTACACCTTC. Translation gives CASSLGTELYGYTF.

The gene calls are TRBV5-1 and TRBJ1-5; no firm D call. The V end was cut by 0 bases, the J end by 5 bases, with 12 bases between. This CDR3 has 15 amino acids. Germline CDR1 reads SGHRS; CDR2 reads YFSETQ. The CDR3: CASSLAGNADQPQHF. The CDR3 DNA reads as TGCGCCAGCAGCTTGGCCGGAAACGCGGATCAGCCCCAGCATTTT.

This chain connects TRBV4-1 to TRBJ1-3, with TRBD1 as a possible D gene (5 bases). Germline CDR1 MGHRA, CDR2 YSYEKL. This CDR3 comprises 13 residues. The V gene lost 8 bases and the J gene lost 3 bases, with 11 bases spanning the gap. The CDR3 DNA reads TGCGCCAGCCGCGGACACCGTGGAAACACCATATATTTT. It is translated as CASRGHRGNTIYF.

The chain uses TRBV29-1 and TRBJ1-4; D is perhaps TRBD1 (5 bases). This CDR3 region has 13 residues. V was pared by 6 bases and J by 6 bases, with 14 bases between. Germline V gives CDR1 SQVTM, CDR2 ANQGSEA. The CDR3: CSVGGDLDEKLFF. The DNA of the CDR3 is TGCAGCGTCGGAGGGGATCTGGATGAAAAACTGTTTTTT.

This chain uses TRBV6-5 with TRBJ1-1; TRBD1 aligns across 8 bases. CDR1 and CDR2 (germline): MNHEY, SVGAGI. Losses at the gene ends were 2 bases for V and 5 bases for J; bases not matched to a gene: 4. This CDR3 region has 14 residues. The CDR3 nucleotides are TGTGCCAGCAGTTACACTAGGGACAGGACTGAAGCTTTCTTT. Its protein is CASSYTRDRTEAFF.

As for this clone: One end of the junction fails to match germline, which may point to a read error. The V and J genes are TRBV27 and TRBJ2-7; the D is unclear. There are 14 residues in the CDR3. CDR1 is MNHEY, CDR2 SMNVEV, per germline (reference sequence). The CDR3 bases are TGTGCCAGCAGTCTATCAGATTTAGCCTACGAGCAGTACTTC. Translation: CASSLSDLAYEQYF.

The genes are TRBV9 and TRBJ1-4; D is undetermined. CDR1 is SGDLS, CDR2 YYNGEE, per germline. This CDR3 has 15 amino acids. The V gene lost 0 bases and the J gene lost 8 bases, with 14 bases spanning the gap. The CDR3: CASSVGSSSSEKLFF. The CDR3 bases are TGTGCCAGCAGCGTAGGAAGCTCTAGTAGCGAAAAACTGTTTTTT.

This clone was observed once. The J gene is TRBJ2-3, the V gene TRBV19, with TRBD2 as a possible D gene (6 bases). Germline assignment: CDR1 LNHDA and CDR2 SQIVND (reference sequence). This CDR3 region has 11 residues. V lost 3 bases and J 9 bases, leaving 7 bases between the germline ends. The CDR3 nucleotides read TGTGCCAGTAGTATCCGGGGGACGCAGTATTTT. Its translation: CASSIRGTQYF. The full variable domain, with the rest looked up from reference TRBV19 and TRBJ2-3, is DGGITQSPKYLFRKEGQNVTLSCEQNLNHDAMYWYRQDPGQGLRLIYYSQIVNDFQKGDIAEGYSVSREKKESFPLTVTSAQKNPTAFYLCASSIRGTQYFGPGTRLTVL.

This chain links TRBV6-5 with TRBJ1-4; D unclear. The germline CDR1 and CDR2 sequences are MNHEY and SVGAGI. The ends were cut back, 0 bases at V and 10 bases at J, with 9 bases in the middle. This CDR3 spans 13 amino acids. In DNA form, the CDR3 reads TGTGCCAGCAGTTACTCGTCGGGAGGAAAACTGTTTTTT. This encodes CASSYSSGGKLFF.

This clone was observed a single time. The chain recombines TRBV15 with TRBJ1-3, with TRBD1 as a possible D gene (6 bases). From germline, CDR1 is LNHNV and CDR2 YYDKDF (reference sequence). The CDR3 contains 15 residues. V was trimmed by 0 bases and J by 3 bases, leaving 9 bases between them. For the CDR3, the DNA is TGTGCCACCAGCAGAGATAGGGGGATTGGAAACACCATATATTTT. Its protein product is CATSRDRGIGNTIYF.

This chain connects TRBV18 to TRBJ1-1, with 9 bases fitting TRBD1. V lost 3 bases to trimming and J lost 7 bases; unmatched junction nucleotides: 9. Per the germline V gene, CDR1 is KGHSH and CDR2 is LQKENI. The CDR3 is made up of 15 amino acids. DNA of the CDR3: TGTGCCAGCTCACCGCAAGGAAAGGGACAGGGTGAAGCTTTCTTT. Translation: CASSPQGKGQGEAFF.

The genes are TRBV4-2 and TRBJ2-7, with TRBD2 identical over 9 bases. CDR3 size: 19 residues. V lost 8 bases and J lost 5; bases outside the gene matches: 25. CDR1 is LGHNA, CDR2 YNFKEQ, per germline. CDR3 region: CASGPSPGVSAGGRDEQYF. CDR3 in DNA: TGTGCCAGCGGCCCATCCCCGGGGGTTTCAGCGGGGGGCAGGGACGAGCAGTACTTC.

CDR3 region: CASSRGGAWGETQYF. CDR3 nucleotide sequence: TGCGCCAGCAGCCGGGGTGGGGCTTGGGGTGAGACCCAGTACTTC. J is TRBJ2-5 and V is TRBV4-1; D possibly corresponds to TRBD1 (5 bases). The CDR3 sequence is 15 residues long. CDR1 MGHRA and CDR2 YSYEKL come from the germline V gene. Trimming took off 4 bases at V and 5 bases at J, with 17 bases between the two ends.

V is TRBV18 and J is TRBJ2-1; possibly TRBD1 or TRBD2 for D (5 bases each). The germline V gene encodes CDR1 KGHSH and CDR2 LQKENI. The CDR3 runs 13 residues. V lost 4 bases, J lost 7 bases, and 11 bases lay in between. The CDR3 DNA reads as TGTGCCAGCTCACGAGGGGCTCTGAATGAGCAGTTCTTC. This codes for CASSRGALNEQFF.

The V and J genes are TRBV7-3 and TRBJ2-2; D ambiguous. Germline CDR1 reads SGHTA; CDR2 reads FQGTGA. The CDR3 consists of 12 residues. V was cut by 3 bases and J by 4 bases, with 3 bases left in between. CDR3 nucleotide sequence: TGTGCCAGCAGCTTTTTCACCGGGGAGCTGTTTTTT. Its protein is CASSFFTGELFF.

This sequence joins TRBV5-4 and TRBJ2-4, with a weak D call TRBD1 (5 bases). This CDR3 region has 15 residues. With 2 bases removed from V and 0 bases from J, the gap between germline ends came to 9 bases. Germline-derived CDR1 and CDR2 are SGHNT and YYREEE (reference sequence). CDR3: CASSLKGAAKNIQYF. In DNA, the CDR3 is TGTGCCAGCAGCTTAAAAGGGGCAGCCAAAAACATTCAGTACTTC.

The chain couples TRBV6-1 to TRBJ1-2; 9 bases are shared with TRBD1. V was clipped by 1 base and J by 5 bases; unmatched bases: 8. The CDR3 length is 16 residues. CDR1 is MNHNS and CDR2 is SASEGT in the germline V gene. CDR3 nucleotides: TGTGCCAGCAGTGAAGTCGCGGGACAGGGAAGATATGGCTACACCTTC. This encodes CASSEVAGQGRYGYTF.

V gene TRBV21-1 combines with J gene TRBJ2-7; the table's D call, TRBD2, was not checked against the DNA. TRBV21-1 corresponds to a pseudogene. The CDR3 runs 10 residues. The CDR3 sequence is CPRHSYEQYF. The CDR3 DNA reads TGTCCGCGGCATTCCTACGAGCAGTACTTC.

The V and J genes are TRBV5-1 and TRBJ1-2; D is uncertain. The CDR3 is made up of 14 amino acids. The germline V gene encodes CDR1 SGHRS and CDR2 YFSETQ. The ends were cut back, 0 bases at V and 2 bases at J, with 8 bases in the middle. The CDR3 DNA is TGCGCCAGCAGCTTGGCACAGCGGAACTATGGCTACACCTTC. This codes for CASSLAQRNYGYTF. The whole variable domain, remainder taken from reference TRBV5-1 and TRBJ1-2, is KAGVTQTPRYLIKTRGQQVTLSCSPISGHRSVSWYQQTPGQGLQFLFEYFSETQRNKGNFPGRFSGRQFSNSRSEMNVSTLELGDSALYLCASSLAQRNYGYTFGSGTRLTVV.

Notes on this clone: An end of the junction differs from the germline gene, which may be a read error. This rearrangement joins TRBV10-3 to TRBJ1-2; 8 bases line up with TRBD1. The V gene's germline CDR1 is ENHRY and CDR2 SYGVKD. The CDR3 is 17 amino acids. The CDR3 nucleotides are TGTGCCAGCAGTCCACAGACAGGGGCGACTTTTAACTATGGCTACACCTTC. This codes for CASSPQTGATFNYGYTF.

The chain is built from TRBV5-6 and TRBJ2-7; 12 positions match TRBD2. V lost 1 base to trimming and J lost 5 bases; unmatched junction nucleotides: 10. Germline CDR1 and CDR2: SGHDT and YYEEEE. There are 17 residues in the CDR3. The CDR3 region is CASSLLAGGAGGNEQYF. Written as DNA, the CDR3 is TGTGCCAGCAGCTTGCTAGCGGGGGGGGCCGGTGGCAACGAGCAGTACTTC.

CDR3 DNA sequence: TGTGCCAGCAGCGTGACCGAAACATTAGCGGGGACTAATGAGCAGTTCTTC. As protein: CASSVTETLAGTNEQFF. The chain uses TRBV9 and TRBJ2-1, with 8 bases aligning to TRBD2. The CDR3 runs to 17 residues. V dropped 2 bases and J dropped 7; count of bases not matched to a gene: 14. Germline V CDR1 and CDR2: SGDLS, YYNGEE.